The clone carrying this T cell receptor (beta chain) turned up a few times. Its antigen is as yet unknown. V trimming: 5 bases; J trimming: 1 base; junction bases outside the gene matches: 7. The germline V gene has CDR1 SNHLY and CDR2 FYNNEI. The CDR3 sequence is 18 residues long. The data are from a study of T cells after yellow fever vaccination. Study overall: It was SMART-Seq v4 Ultra Low Input that prepared the fractions with low cell numbers. Study outcomes and limitations: Overlap between CD4 and CD8 compartments was detected for a small share of clonotypes. Reappearing after the booster were most of the clones from primary vaccination (about 96% CD4, around 88% CD8).

TCRdb redid the calling of the 5' RACE reads with MiXCR, one entry per CDR3 protein. The table includes about 170,000 distinct CDR3 sequences, about 6.2% detected once. This sample comprised CD4+ T cells sorted from PBMCs, obtained on the day of the first yellow fever vaccination. This sequence was found in a man younger than 35 who received the YFV17D yellow fever vaccine. The rearrangement links TRBV2 to TRBJ2-2; TRBD2 matches 13 bases. The CDR3: CASSPRTSGGRNTGELFF. The CDR3 DNA is TGTGCCAGCAGTCCGAGGACTAGCGGGGGTAGGAACACCGGGGAGCTGTTTTTT.